What follows are 13 T cell receptor beta chains derived from one specimen sequenced in a study of cytomegalovirus exposure and HLA in healthy donors. 60 Vbeta and 13 Jbeta primers were used in PCR. Method: immunoSEQ multiplex PCR; TCRdb's copy keeps in-frame clones and lacks some. The sample yields some 60,000 clones, about 89% seen once. The specimen sequenced was PBMCs. These receptors all stem from a man aged 18 to 35 in good health and CMV-seronegative.

The sample holds a few counts of this clone. V usage is TRBV6-1 and J usage is TRBJ1-6, with 9 positions matching TRBD1. The CDR3 contains 14 residues. V trimming: 1 base; J trimming: 9 bases; junction bases outside the gene matches: 1. CDR1 is MNHNS and CDR2 is SASEGT in the germline V gene. The CDR3 region has the DNA TGTGCCAGCAGTGAAGGGACAGGGGTTTCACCCCTCCACTTT. As protein: CASSEGTGVSPLHF.

This clone was recorded only once. The rearrangement links TRBV7-3 to TRBJ2-7, with TRBD1 matching 7 bases. This CDR3 has 14 amino acids. The V and J ends lost 3 bases and 4 bases, in that order; junction bases with no gene match: 6. Germline CDR1 and CDR2: SGHTA and FQGTGA. CDR3 sequence reads: CASSFRGGDYEQYF. The CDR3 DNA reads as TGTGCCAGCAGCTTCAGAGGGGGCGATTACGAGCAGTACTTC.

The genes are TRBV7-2 and TRBJ2-1, with D unresolved. V lost 5 bases and J lost 0, with 11 bases in between. The CDR3 loop spans 15 amino acids. Germline CDR1 and CDR2: SGHTA and FQGNSA. CDR3 loop: CASSPDTSSYNEQFF. In nucleotides, the CDR3 is TGTGCCAGCAGCCCAGACACGAGCTCCTACAATGAGCAGTTCTTC.

This chain connects TRBV13 to TRBJ2-1; no firm D call. This CDR3 has 12 residues. Germline values: CDR1 PRHDT, CDR2 FYEKMQ (reference sequence). V was cut by 2 bases and J by 7 bases, with 6 bases left in between. CDR3: CASSLSSNEQFF. The DNA for the CDR3 is TGTGCCAGCAGCTTATCATCAAATGAGCAGTTCTTC.

This clone has just one count. The chain links TRBV9 to TRBJ1-5, with D tentatively TRBD1 (6 bases). V lost 3 bases to trimming and J lost 7 bases, with 14 bases between them. The CDR3 is made up of 14 amino acids. Germline V gene data show CDR1 as SGDLS and CDR2 as YYNGEE. CDR3 in DNA: TGTGCCAGCAGCGGTGGACAGTCGGAACAGCCCCAGCATTTT. As protein: CASSGGQSEQPQHF. The full variable domain, rest sourced from reference TRBV9 and TRBJ1-5, is DSGVTQTPKHLITATGQRVTLRCSPRSGDLSVYWYQQSLDQGLQFLIQYYNGEERAKGNILERFSAQQFPDLHSELNLSSLELGDSALYFCASSGGQSEQPQHFGDGTRLSIL.

The chain recombines TRBV30 with TRBJ1-3; D remains ambiguous. Trimming took off 5 bases at V and 3 bases at J, with 8 bases between the two ends. The CDR3 totals 12 residues. Germline-derived CDR1 and CDR2 are GTSNPN and SVGIG (reference sequence). The CDR3 here is CAWGRDGNTIYF. In DNA form, the CDR3 reads TGTGCCTGGGGGAGGGATGGAAACACCATATATTTT. The full variable domain, completed using reference TRBV30 and TRBJ1-3, is SQTIHQWPATLVQPVGSPLSLECTVEGTSNPNLYWYRQAAGRGLQLLFYSVGIGQISSEVPQNLSASRPQDRQFILSSKKLLLSDSGFYLCAWGRDGNTIYFGEGSWLTVV.

The rearrangement joins TRBV6-1 to TRBJ1-5; TRBD1 matches at 7 bases. CDR3 length equals 16 residues. With 3 bases clipped from V and 0 bases from J, the junction kept 5 bases outside the gene matches. Germline V gives CDR1 MNHNS, CDR2 SASEGT. CDR3 nucleotides: TGTGCCAGCAGTGAGCTCGGGACAGTTAGCAATCAGCCCCAGCATTTT. Its translation: CASSELGTVSNQPQHF.

This rearrangement joins TRBV6-6 to TRBJ1-2; TRBD1 matches 7 bases. This CDR3 has 14 amino acids. V gave up 8 bases and J gave up 1 base; unmatched junction bases: 7. Per germline, CDR1 MNHNY and CDR2 SVGAGI (reference sequence). The CDR3 loop reads CASAGTAVNYGYTF. Written as DNA, the CDR3 is TGTGCCAGCGCTGGGACAGCGGTTAACTATGGCTACACCTTC.

The rearrangement links TRBV15 to TRBJ1-1; a possible D gene is TRBD1 (5 bases). Germline assignment: CDR1 LNHNV and CDR2 YYDKDF (reference sequence). The CDR3 runs to 14 residues. The V end lost 0 bases, the J end lost 11 bases, and 16 bases lay between the germline ends. The CDR3: CATSRDGGGMVAFF. CDR3 sequence (DNA): TGTGCCACCAGCAGAGATGGGGGGGGTATGGTGGCTTTCTTT.

This chain connects TRBV7-6 to TRBJ2-1; D is possibly TRBD2 (6 bases). Germline V gives CDR1 SGHVS, CDR2 FNYEAQ. Trimming pared 1 base from V and 0 bases from J, leaving 13 bases between. The CDR3 sequence is 17 residues long. The DNA of the CDR3 is TGTGCCAGCAGCTTAGGGAGGGCAACGAACTCCTACAATGAGCAGTTCTTC. Translating it yields CASSLGRATNSYNEQFF.

The genes are TRBV4-1 and TRBJ1-5, with TRBD1 matching over 8 bases. Germline values: CDR1 MGHRA, CDR2 YSYEKL. The V gene end was trimmed by 4 bases and the J gene end by 5 bases; junction bases not matched to a gene: 4. CDR3 length: 14 amino acids. CDR3 DNA sequence: TGCGCCAGCAGCCCAGGGGGCAACCATCAGCCCCAGCATTTT. It is translated as CASSPGGNHQPQHF.

The V call is TRBV6-6, the J call TRBJ1-4; 8 nucleotides align to TRBD1. V gave up 8 bases and J gave up 0 bases; unmatched junction bases: 8. In germline, CDR1 is MNHNY, CDR2 SVGAGI (reference sequence). CDR3 size: 16 residues. CDR3 sequence: CASLKPGGSTNEKLFF. CDR3 coding DNA: TGTGCCAGCCTCAAGCCAGGGGGCTCAACTAATGAAAAACTGTTTTTT.

The rearrangement links TRBV2 to TRBJ1-5, with D possibly TRBD1 on 5 matching bases. CDR1 is SNHLY and CDR2 is FYNNEI in the germline V gene. V dropped 11 bases and J dropped 2 bases, with 13 bases sitting between them. The CDR3 contains 13 residues. CDR3 loop: CAGKGAGNQPQHF. The CDR3 DNA is TGTGCCGGGAAAGGGGCGGGCAATCAGCCCCAGCATTTT.